Each of the 3 T cell receptor beta chains below was sequenced from the same sample in a study of blood T cell repertoires in COVID-19. Profiling relied on immunoSEQ multiplex PCR, and the TCRdb table lists in-frame clones only, not all of them. The table shows 290,000 or so clones, with nearly 90% occurring only once. The sample comprised PBMCs or T cells enriched from blood (not recorded which). The receptors come from a woman younger than 35 with acute COVID-19.

J is TRBJ2-7 and V is TRBV18; 10 bases agree with TRBD2. Germline V gene lookup returns CDR1 KGHSH and CDR2 LQKENI. After removal of 5 bases from V and 3 bases from J, the junction contained 19 bases not matched to a gene. The CDR3 runs to 19 residues. DNA of the CDR3: TGTGCCAGCTCATCTGGACTAGCGGTCGACCGGGGTTCCAACTACGAGCAGTACTTC. Translated: CASSSGLAVDRGSNYEQYF.

The chain couples TRBV9 to TRBJ1-1; tentatively, D is TRBD1 (6 bases). Trimming left V 4 bases short and J 1 base short, with 11 bases between. This CDR3 has 14 residues. In germline, CDR1 is SGDLS, CDR2 YYNGEE. CDR3 DNA sequence: TGTGCCAGCAGCCCGGACAGAGGGAACACTGAAGCTTTCTTT. Amino acid sequence: CASSPDRGNTEAFF.

This rearrangement joins TRBV18 to TRBJ2-3; TRBD2 agrees at 10 bases. The germline gives CDR1 KGHSH, CDR2 LQKENI. V shed 1 base, J shed 4 bases, and the junction held 2 bases outside the gene matches. There are 15 residues in the CDR3. The CDR3 loop is CASSPLLAGADTQYF. The CDR3 bases are TGTGCCAGCTCACCACTTCTAGCGGGAGCAGATACGCAGTATTTT.